This T cell receptor (beta chain) was obtained from a study of PD-1 blockade in classical Hodgkin lymphoma. Study-wide findings and caveats: Relapsed/refractory patients reportedly had lower baseline diversity than newly diagnosed patients. It was CD4+ TCR diversity, not CD8+, that rose significantly by C4D1. The authors have not defined what causes the repertoire differences, possibly disease activity or prior therapy.

This CDR3 has 12 amino acids. Trimming stripped 3 bases from V and 7 bases from J, with 7 bases between. Germline lookup yields CDR1 MGHDK and CDR2 SYGVNS. Documented time point: cycle 4 day 1 (C4D1), after less than seven weeks of nivolumab. Patients all relapsed after autologous stem cell transplantation, and there was variation in brentuximab vedotin exposure. As to this clone: Its antigen remains unknown.

The assay was immunoSEQ multiplex PCR, and TCRdb's table has in-frame clones only and misses some. In the table there are tens of thousands of clones, 81% of which are singletons. V and J are TRBV25-1 and TRBJ1-3; no firm D call. The sample was peripheral blood mononuclear cells (PBMCs), taken before the fourth cycle of nivolumab. This receptor was identified in a human donor with classical Hodgkin lymphoma. The DNA of the CDR3 is TGTGCCAGCAGTGAGCGTTCCAACACCATATATTTT. Translated: CASSERSNTIYF.